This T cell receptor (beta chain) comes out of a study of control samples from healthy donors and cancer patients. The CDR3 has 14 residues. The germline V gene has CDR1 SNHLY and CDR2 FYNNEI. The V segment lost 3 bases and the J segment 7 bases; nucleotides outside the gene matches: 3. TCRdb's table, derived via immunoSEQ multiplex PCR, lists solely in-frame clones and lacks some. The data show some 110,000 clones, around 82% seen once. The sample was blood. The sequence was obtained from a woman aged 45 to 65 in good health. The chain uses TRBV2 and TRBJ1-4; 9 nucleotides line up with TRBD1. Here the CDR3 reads CASSEGTGSEKLFF. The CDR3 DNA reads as TGTGCCAGCAGTGAGGGGACAGGGAGTGAAAAACTGTTTTTT.